This T cell receptor (beta chain) originates from a study of T cells in localized non-small cell lung cancer. Details on this clone: Its antigen is not known.

Generated by immunoSEQ multiplex PCR, the TCRdb table keeps only in-frame clones and is missing some. The data contain about 15,000 clones, approximately 89% of them singletons. Whole-study findings and limits: Heterogeneity within the tumor remains possible, as just one region underwent sequencing. The greatest T cell clonality was found in uninvolved adjacent lung (higher than in tumor). Adjacent lung was found to contain a median approximately 52 of the top 100 tumor clones.

Germline V CDR1 and CDR2: SEHNR, FQNEAQ (reference sequence). This CDR3 has 19 residues. V dropped 6 bases and J dropped 0 bases, with 21 bases sitting between them. The clonotype was recovered from a male donor at least 60 years old with stage II lung adenocarcinoma. The specimen comprised peripheral blood mononuclear cells, sampled before any cancer treatment. The chain joins TRBV7-9 to TRBJ2-6, with D perhaps matching TRBD1 or TRBD2 (5 bases each). Here the CDR3 reads CASSHPSIQGRSGANVLTF. CDR3 DNA: TGTGCCAGCAGTCATCCTAGCATCCAGGGCCGCTCTGGGGCCAACGTCCTGACTTTC.